This TCR beta chain comes out of a study of control samples from healthy donors and cancer patients. The CDR3 is 12 amino acids. V lost 0 bases to trimming and J lost 8 bases, with 4 bases between them. Germline-derived CDR1 and CDR2 are LGHDT and YNNKEL (reference sequence). TCRdb's table, derived via immunoSEQ multiplex PCR, lists solely in-frame clones and lacks some. Of 120,000 or so clones listed, approximately 92% are singletons. The sequence came from a man aged 80 or over with head and neck cancer. The rearrangement links TRBV3-1 (or the pseudogene TRBV3-2) to TRBJ1-4; D unresolved. Material for sequencing was PBMCs. CDR3 protein: CASSQEYEKLFF. For the CDR3, the DNA is TGTGCCAGCAGCCAAGAATACGAAAAACTGTTTTTT.